This T cell receptor (beta chain) is drawn from a study of T cell responses to AZD1222 COVID-19 vaccine. Study conclusions and caveats: The breadth and depth of Spike-specific TCRs increased once two AZD1222 doses had been given. The span of vaccine-associated CD4 TCRs extended across spike, with dominance at 160-218 and 743-854. The study reported that nearly half of spike-specific TCRs target unmutated variant regions.

Sequencing used immunoSEQ multiplex PCR; TCRdb keeps in-frame clones, though not all of them. This table holds approximately 300,000 clones, about 94% found once. This CDR3 comprises 14 residues. V shed 6 bases and J 6 bases; nucleotides not matched to a gene: 7. Germline V gives CDR1 MNHNY, CDR2 SVGAGI (reference sequence). In regard to this clone: What it recognizes is unknown.

The rearrangement links TRBV6-6 to TRBJ1-2, with 10 bases fitting TRBD1. This specimen consisted of peripheral blood, obtained 28 days after the second AZD1222 dose. The sequence was obtained from an adult who received the AZD1222 COVID-19 vaccine. This CDR3 is CASSPGQGGNGYTF. The CDR3 DNA reads TGTGCCAGCAGCCCCGGACAGGGGGGGAATGGCTACACCTTC.